Each of the 19 T cell receptor beta chains below was sequenced from the same sample in a study of cytomegalovirus exposure and HLA in healthy donors. Generated by immunoSEQ multiplex PCR, the TCRdb table keeps only in-frame clones and is missing some. The sample carries about 73,000 clones, roughly 95% recorded once. The sequencing input was PBMCs. The receptors here all came from a man between 18 and 29 years old in good health and CMV-seronegative.

The V gene is TRBV7-8, the J gene TRBJ2-5; D gene unclear. There are 12 residues in the CDR3. The germline CDR1 and CDR2 sequences are SGHVS and FQNEAQ. V lost 7 bases, J lost 9 bases, and 15 bases lay in between. DNA of the CDR3: TGTGCCAGCACCCCGAGCGCAGAAGCCCAGTACTTC. Residues: CASTPSAEAQYF.

The CDR3 sequence: CASSEEQGKYF. The CDR3, as DNA: TGTGCCAGCAGTGAGGAACAGGGAAAGTACTTC. V gene TRBV2 combines with J gene TRBJ2-7; a weak D match, TRBD1 (6 bases). There are 11 residues in the CDR3. In germline, CDR1 is SNHLY, CDR2 FYNNEI. Trimming took 3 bases from V and 11 from J, leaving 11 bases between them.

The CDR3, as DNA: TGTGCCAGCAGCGCCCACCCCGGGACACCGGACAATGAGCAGTTCTTC. Residues: CASSAHPGTPDNEQFF. The rearrangement links TRBV7-2 to TRBJ2-1; tentative D call: TRBD1 (6 bases). Germline CDR1 SGHTA, CDR2 FQGNSA. CDR3 length: 16 residues. V gave up 5 bases and J gave up 5 bases, with 19 bases separating them.

The CDR3 loop is CASSQDRTDGQPQHF. CDR3 in DNA: TGTGCCAGCAGCCAAGATAGGACAGACGGGCAGCCCCAGCATTTT. The chain is built from TRBV4-2 and TRBJ1-5; tentative D call: TRBD1 (6 bases). The germline gives CDR1 LGHNA, CDR2 YNFKEQ. V was pared by 0 bases and J by 7 bases, with 13 bases between. CDR3 size: 15 residues.

J is TRBJ2-7 and V is TRBV5-5; possible D gene TRBD2, 6 bases. The CDR3 totals 14 residues. Germline lookup yields CDR1 SGHKS and CDR2 YYEKEE (reference sequence). Trimming left V 0 bases short and J 3 bases short, with 10 bases between. The CDR3 coding sequence is TGTGCCAGCAGCTTGGCGCAGGGAGGCTACGAGCAGTACTTC. Its protein product is CASSLAQGGYEQYF.

V is TRBV9 and J is TRBJ2-6; 9 bases match TRBD1. The CDR3 covers 16 residues. Germline V CDR1 and CDR2: SGDLS, YYNGEE. V gave up 3 bases and J gave up 1 base; unmatched junction bases: 2. Written as DNA, the CDR3 is TGTGCCAGCAGCGGGACAGGGGAATCTGGGGCCAACGTCCTGACTTTC. Its translation: CASSGTGESGANVLTF.

This chain connects TRBV28 to TRBJ2-5; 7 bases agree with TRBD1. Trimming took 2 bases from V and 5 from J; bases not matched to a gene: 5. In germline, CDR1 is MDHEN, CDR2 SYDVKM. The CDR3 sequence is 14 residues long. For the CDR3, the DNA is TGTGCCAGCAGTTTACCGACAGGGAGTGAGACCCAGTACTTC. It translates to CASSLPTGSETQYF.

This chain links TRBV2 with TRBJ2-7, with no clear D. The CDR3 spans 14 residues. With 6 bases removed from V and 1 base from J, the gap between germline ends came to 13 bases. Looked up from germline, CDR1 is SNHLY and CDR2 is FYNNEI. CDR3 loop: CASRVKLESYEQYF. The CDR3 coding sequence is TGTGCCAGCAGGGTGAAACTTGAATCCTACGAGCAGTACTTC.

This chain uses TRBV18 with TRBJ2-6, with unresolved D. In germline, CDR1 is KGHSH, CDR2 LQKENI. The CDR3 is 16 residues long. V lost 0 bases and J 0 bases, leaving 6 bases between the germline ends. Written as DNA, the CDR3 is TGTGCCAGCTCACCACCCACGGGCTCTGGGGCCAACGTCCTGACTTTC. Its translation is CASSPPTGSGANVLTF.

V gene TRBV5-5 combines with J gene TRBJ2-2; D not certain. Germline lookup yields CDR1 SGHKS and CDR2 YYEKEE (reference sequence). CDR3 length: 13 amino acids. V was clipped by 0 bases and J by 7 bases, with 7 bases between them. The DNA for the CDR3 is TGTGCCAGCAGCTTGGACAGTGGCGGGGAGCTGTTTTTT. Translated, it gives CASSLDSGGELFF. Full variable domain (remainder filled in from reference TRBV5-5 and TRBJ2-2): DAGVTQSPTHLIKTRGQQVTLRCSPISGHKSVSWYQQVLGQGPQFIFQYYEKEERGRGNFPDRFSARQFPNYSSELNVNALLLGDSALYLCASSLDSGGELFFGEGSRLTVL.

The chain is built from TRBV4-3 and TRBJ1-1; tentatively, D is TRBD1 (5 bases). The CDR3 length is 16 residues. Trimming took 4 bases from V and 1 from J, leaving 16 bases between them. The germline V gene has CDR1 LGHNA and CDR2 YSLEER. The CDR3 reads CASSPARQGGNTEAFF. The DNA of the CDR3 is TGCGCCAGCAGCCCCGCCCGGCAGGGTGGGAACACTGAAGCTTTCTTT.

This rearrangement joins TRBV6-5 to TRBJ2-3, with 8 nucleotides matching TRBD1. V was pared by 0 bases and J by 12 bases, with 5 bases of the junction left unmatched. Per the germline V gene, CDR1 is MNHEY and CDR2 is SVGAGI. The CDR3 spans 13 residues. CDR3 sequence reads: CASSYSNRGSQYF. The CDR3 nucleotides are TGTGCCAGCAGTTACTCCAACAGGGGGTCCCAGTATTTT.

The rearrangement uses TRBV25-1 and TRBJ1-4; TRBD1 matches 7 bases. The V and J ends lost 0 bases and 8 bases, in that order; junction bases with no gene match: 6. The CDR3 contains 15 residues. Per the germline V gene, CDR1 is MGHDK and CDR2 is SYGVNS. The CDR3 DNA reads as TGTGCCAGCAGTGAATATAACAGGGGAAAGGAAAAACTGTTTTTT. Translation: CASSEYNRGKEKLFF.

The chain links TRBV7-8 to TRBJ2-7; tentatively, D is TRBD2 (6 bases). This CDR3 is 17 amino acids long. CDR1 and CDR2 (germline): SGHVS, FQNEAQ. Deletions cut 0 bases from V and 4 bases from J, with 19 bases between. CDR3 nucleotide sequence: TGTGCCAGCAGCTTAGCCCTAGCTAGCGCCGTTTTGTACGAGCAGTACTTC. It encodes CASSLALASAVLYEQYF.

The V gene is TRBV19, the J gene TRBJ2-7, with 9 bases that match TRBD1. This CDR3 spans 14 amino acids. Germline trimming cut 6 bases from V and 7 bases from J; bases unmatched to any gene: 10. CDR1 and CDR2 from the germline V gene are LNHDA and SQIVND (reference sequence). DNA for the CDR3: TGTGCCAGTAGCGTCGGACAGGGGAAGGTGGAGCAGTACTTC. The encoded protein is CASSVGQGKVEQYF. Full variable domain (outside the CDR3, taken from reference TRBV19 and TRBJ2-7): DGGITQSPKYLFRKEGQNVTLSCEQNLNHDAMYWYRQDPGQGLRLIYYSQIVNDFQKGDIAEGYSVSREKKESFPLTVTSAQKNPTAFYLCASSVGQGKVEQYFGPGTRLTVT.

The V and J genes are TRBV9 and TRBJ1-1; D is uncertain. The CDR3 totals 14 residues. Germline CDR1 SGDLS, CDR2 YYNGEE. The V end was cut by 0 bases, the J end by 3 bases, with 9 bases between. CDR3 DNA: TGTGCCAGCAGCGTAGACCCAAACTACACTGAAGCTTTCTTT. Translated, it gives CASSVDPNYTEAFF.

This clone is deemed medium-sized. The chain uses TRBV19 and TRBJ2-6; D remains ambiguous. CDR1 and CDR2 from the germline V gene are LNHDA and SQIVND (reference sequence). The germline V and J ends were trimmed by 3 bases and 4 bases, with 4 bases remaining between them. The CDR3 contains 13 residues. The CDR3 is CASSMEGANVLTF. DNA of the CDR3: TGTGCCAGTAGTATGGAGGGGGCCAACGTCCTGACTTTC.

Comments on this clone: Sequence at one end of the junction differs from germline and may be a read error. V usage is TRBV30 and J usage is TRBJ1-6; D is unclear. The CDR3 covers 16 residues. Germline CDR1 is GTSNPN and CDR2 is SVGIG (reference sequence). The CDR3 sequence is CAWQLAGTTPDSALHF. CDR3 in DNA: TGTGCCTGGCAGCTTGCGGGCACTACCCCGGATTCAGCCCTCCACTTT.

This clone appeared once. CDR3 amino acids: CAISPGYRFGYTF. CDR3 nucleotide sequence: TGTGCCATCAGCCCAGGGTACCGGTTTGGCTACACCTTC. The J gene is TRBJ1-2, the V gene TRBV10-3; TRBD1 is a possible D gene (5 bases). The germline gives CDR1 ENHRY, CDR2 SYGVKD. V was trimmed by 6 bases and J by 7 bases, leaving 15 bases between them. The CDR3 runs 13 residues.